The 8 T cell receptor beta chains below were found in one sample sequenced in a study of identical twins. TCRdb fed the 5' RACE reads into MiXCR, producing one record per CDR3 protein. The sample lists some 710,000 distinct CDR3 sequences, around 6% occurring once. The sequenced material came from naive T cells sorted from blood. The receptors were gathered from a man younger than 35 in good health.

CDR3 sequence reads: CASSLALNRGRAMNTEAFF. The CDR3 DNA is TGCGCCAGCAGCTTGGCGCTTAACAGGGGGCGCGCAATGAACACTGAAGCTTTCTTT. The chain links TRBV5-1 to TRBJ1-1; 9 bases align to TRBD1. CDR3 size: 19 residues. The germline V gene has CDR1 SGHRS and CDR2 YFSETQ. Trimming removed 0 bases from V and 0 bases from J; junction bases left unmatched: 12.

Only a few counts were recorded for this clonotype. For the CDR3, the DNA is TGCGCCAGCAGCCCGGTCGGGGATAGCAATCAGCCCCAGCATTTT. As protein: CASSPVGDSNQPQHF. This chain joins TRBV5-1 and TRBJ1-5; D unresolved. Per the germline V gene, CDR1 is SGHRS and CDR2 is YFSETQ. V dropped 4 bases and J dropped 0 bases, with 11 bases sitting between them. This CDR3 has 15 residues.

This clonotype was recorded a few times. The V and J genes are TRBV6-1 and TRBJ2-1; D unresolved. V was shortened by 6 bases and J by 4 bases, with 16 bases between the two germline ends. The CDR3 is 15 amino acids. Per the germline V gene, CDR1 is MNHNS and CDR2 is SASEGT. The CDR3 bases are TGTGCCAGCAGCCTAGGGATTTTAGATTACAATGAGCAGTTCTTC. Protein: CASSLGILDYNEQFF.

This clonotype was recorded at least ten times. V usage is TRBV28 and J usage is TRBJ1-2; unclear D gene. Germline V gene lookup returns CDR1 MDHEN and CDR2 SYDVKM. V lost 5 bases and J lost 3, with 7 bases in between. This CDR3 contains 12 residues. The CDR3 DNA reads as TGTGCCAGCAGTCCCGGGCACTATGGCTACACCTTC. Amino acid sequence: CASSPGHYGYTF.

This clonotype was found many times. This chain links TRBV20-1 with TRBJ2-5; no definite D call. V was clipped by 5 bases and J by 5 bases, with 12 bases between them. The CDR3 loop spans 12 amino acids. CDR1 and CDR2 (germline): DFQATT, SNEGSKA (reference sequence). The CDR3 loop reads CSAVDLTETQYF. CDR3 in DNA: TGCAGTGCTGTGGACCTTACGGAGACCCAGTACTTC.

This clonotype was seen only a few times. The chain combines TRBV14 with TRBJ2-1, with 11 bases that match TRBD2. The CDR3 contains 16 residues. The germline V gene has CDR1 SGHDN and CDR2 FVKESK. Unmatched junction bases numbered 9, after V lost 6 bases and J lost 5 bases. The CDR3 coding sequence is TGTGCCAGCAGACCCTTAGCGGGAGGGGTAAACAATGAGCAGTTCTTC. It yields the protein CASRPLAGGVNNEQFF.

The V and J genes are TRBV3-1 and TRBJ2-1; maybe TRBD2 (5 bases). Germline assignment: CDR1 LGHDT and CDR2 YNNKEL (reference sequence). The CDR3 extends over 13 amino acids. Trimming stripped 1 base from V and 9 bases from J, with 10 bases between. CDR3 sequence (DNA): TGTGCCAGCAGCCAAGCACTAGTTGGTGAGCAGTTCTTC. Translated: CASSQALVGEQFF.

This chain joins TRBV29-1 and TRBJ2-7; 9 positions match TRBD2. CDR1 and CDR2 (germline): SQVTM, ANQGSEA. CDR3 length: 13 amino acids. V was pared by 8 bases and J by 3 bases, with 8 bases of the junction left unmatched. CDR3 sequence reads: CSPPSGGCYEQYV. CDR3 nucleotides: TGCAGCCCTCCCAGCGGGGGGTGCTACGAGCAGTACGTC.